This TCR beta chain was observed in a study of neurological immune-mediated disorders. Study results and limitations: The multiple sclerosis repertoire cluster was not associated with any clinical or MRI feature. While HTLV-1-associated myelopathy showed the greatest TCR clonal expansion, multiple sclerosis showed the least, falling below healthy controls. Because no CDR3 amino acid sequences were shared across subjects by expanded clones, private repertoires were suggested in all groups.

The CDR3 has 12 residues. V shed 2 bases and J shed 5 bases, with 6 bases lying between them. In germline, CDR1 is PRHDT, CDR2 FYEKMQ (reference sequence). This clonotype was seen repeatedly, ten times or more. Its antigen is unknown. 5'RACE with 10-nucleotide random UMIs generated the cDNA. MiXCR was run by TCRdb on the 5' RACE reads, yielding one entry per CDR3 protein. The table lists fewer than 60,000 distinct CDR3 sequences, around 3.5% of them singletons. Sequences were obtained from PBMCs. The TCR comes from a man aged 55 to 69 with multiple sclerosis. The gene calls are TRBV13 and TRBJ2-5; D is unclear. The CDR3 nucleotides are TGTGCCAGCAGCTTAATCTGGGAGACCCAGTACTTC. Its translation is CASSLIWETQYF.